This is a list of T cell receptor beta chains from one sample in a study of T cell responses to AZD1222 COVID-19 vaccine. Profiled with immunoSEQ multiplex PCR; TCRdb holds only in-frame clones, not every one. Among 130,000 or so clones listed, less than 95% were seen once. The sequencing used peripheral blood, collected on day 0 of AZD1222 vaccination. These receptors were collected from an adult in good health. CDR3s include the opening cysteine and the closing phenylalanine or tryptophan. D genes are given only for firm matches. Where a row states a size, it is once, few, many or the class of an expanded clone; other rows omit it.

j_gene	len	v_gene	abundance	d_gene	CDR3nt	CDR3aa
TRBJ2-2	15	TRBV5-5	NA	TRBD1	TGTGCCAGCAGCCTTAACAGGGGGCGGACCGGGGAGCTGTTTTTT	CASSLNRGRTGELFF
TRBJ1-2	14	TRBV6-1	NA	TRBD1	TGTGCCAGCAGTGAATCGGGACAGGGAAATGGCTACACCTTC	CASSESGQGNGYTF
TRBJ1-3	16	TRBV25-1	NA	NA	TGTGCCAGCAGTGAATTGGAGGGGCAGGGGGGAAACACCATATATTTT	CASSELEGQGGNTIYF
TRBJ2-1	15	TRBV28	NA	TRBD2	TGTGCCAGCAGTTTACTAGCGGATACCTACAATGAGCAGTTCTTC	CASSLLADTYNEQFF
TRBJ2-7	11	TRBV20-1	NA	NA	TGCAGTGCAGATAGGGGTTCCGAGCAGTACTTC	CSADRGSEQYF
TRBJ2-1	16	TRBV2	NA	TRBD1	TGTGCCAGCAGCGAAGCGGGGACAGGGTCTCTAGCTGAGCAGTTCTTC	CASSEAGTGSLAEQFF
TRBJ2-2	14	TRBV11-2	NA	TRBD1	TGTGCCAGCAGCTTGGGGACAGCAACCGGGGAGCTGTTTTTT	CASSLGTATGELFF
TRBJ2-2	15	TRBV24-1	NA	NA	TGTGCCACCAGTGATTTGCGCCGGACAACCGGGGAGCTGTTTTTT	CATSDLRRTTGELFF
TRBJ1-1	13	TRBV7-2	NA	NA	TGTGCCAGCAGTAGGTCGGCGAACACTGAAGCTTTCTTT	CASSRSANTEAFF
TRBJ2-5	18	TRBV28	NA	NA	TGTGCCAGCACCCCCTCGTCGAGTGACATAACTCTGGGAGAGACCCAGTACTTC	CASTPSSSDITLGETQYF
TRBJ1-5	15	TRBV19	NA	NA	TGTGCCAGTAGGTCGGAACACATTAGCAATCAGCCCCAGCATTTT	CASRSEHISNQPQHF
TRBJ1-2	13	TRBV7-2	NA	NA	TGTGCCAGCAGCTTACAGGGAAACTATGGCTACACCTTC	CASSLQGNYGYTF
TRBJ1-3	15	TRBV11-2	NA	NA	TGTGCCAGCAGCGATTTCGGGACAACTGGAAACACCATATATTTT	CASSDFGTTGNTIYF
TRBJ2-2	14	TRBV27	NA	NA	TGTGCCAGCAGTTTCCGGGAAAACACCGGGGAGCTGTTTTTT	CASSFRENTGELFF
TRBJ1-4	14	TRBV28	NA	NA	TGTGCCAGCAGTTTCGATGGCTCCGGTGAAAAACTGTTTTTT	CASSFDGSGEKLFF
TRBJ2-7	15	TRBV19	NA	TRBD2	TGTGCCAGTAGTACCGACGGGGGGTATACCTACGAGCAGTACTTC	CASSTDGGYTYEQYF
TRBJ1-3	17	TRBV10-3	NA	TRBD1	TGTGCCATCAGTGAGACATCCCCGGACAGGGCTGGAAACACCATATATTTT	CAISETSPDRAGNTIYF
TRBJ2-5	14	TRBV5-1	few	NA	TGCGCCAGCAGCTTAACAGGGCTTCAAGAGACCCAGTACTTC	CASSLTGLQETQYF
TRBJ2-7	12	TRBV5-4	NA	NA	TGTGCCAGCAGCCCTCAGGGCTACGAGCAGTACTTC	CASSPQGYEQYF
TRBJ2-7	14	TRBV18	NA	NA	TGTGCCAGCTCACCAGGGCAGCAGGGAAATCAGCAGTACTTC	CASSPGQQGNQQYF
TRBJ1-3	15	TRBV28	NA	NA	TGTGCCAGCAGCCCCGTCTGGGGGGTCGGAAACACCATATATTTT	CASSPVWGVGNTIYF
TRBJ1-4	14	TRBV28	once	TRBD1	TGTGCCAGCATAAGGGGACAGGGGGGGGAAAAACTGTTTTTT	CASIRGQGGEKLFF
TRBJ1-4	16	TRBV13	few	TRBD1	TGTGCCAGCAGCCCCGCAGCGGGACAGGGTTATGAAAAACTGTTTTTT	CASSPAAGQGYEKLFF
TRBJ1-2	15	TRBV6-5	NA	NA	TGTGCCAGCAGTACTACACTGACAGCTAACTATGGCTACACCTTC	CASSTTLTANYGYTF
TRBJ1-2	13	TRBV5-1	NA	TRBD1	TGCGCCAGTAACCGGGACAGGGACTATGGCTACACCTTC	CASNRDRDYGYTF
TRBJ1-2	17	TRBV5-6	NA	TRBD1	TGTGCCAGCAGCTTGACAATGGGGACAGACGCTAACTATGGCTACACCTTC	CASSLTMGTDANYGYTF
TRBJ1-1	18	TRBV28	NA	NA	TGTGCCAGCAGTTTTGTCATACGCACCCGGGACAAGAACACTGAAGCTTTCTTT	CASSFVIRTRDKNTEAFF
TRBJ1-2	16	TRBV5-6	NA	NA	TGTGCCAGCAGCACCCACGGGGGCGGCAGTGCCTATGGCTACACCTTC	CASSTHGGGSAYGYTF
TRBJ2-2	15	TRBV14	once	TRBD1	TGTGCCAGCAGCCAAGCCAGGGGGCACACCGGGGAGCTGTTTTTT	CASSQARGHTGELFF
TRBJ2-7	12	TRBV2	NA	NA	TGTGCCAGCAGTGAGGGGGGGCACGAGCAGTACTTC	CASSEGGHEQYF
TRBJ1-6	13	TRBV29-1	NA	NA	TGCAGCGTCCTCCTCGGGGGTGGATCACCCCTCCACTTT	CSVLLGGGSPLHF
TRBJ1-2	13	TRBV7-3	few	TRBD1	TGTGCCAGCAGCCCGACAGGGGGCTATGGCTACACCTTC	CASSPTGGYGYTF
TRBJ2-2	15	TRBV2	NA	NA	TGTGCCAGCAGGAGGGTGGCGGTAGACACCGGGGAGCTGTTTTTT	CASRRVAVDTGELFF
TRBJ1-2	14	TRBV18	NA	NA	TGTGCCAGCTCACCACAGGGCGGGAACTATGGCTACACCTTC	CASSPQGGNYGYTF